Each of the 17 T cell receptor beta chains below was sequenced from the same sample in a study of blood T cells in healthy people across ages. Using a J-beta primer mix together with a sample-barcoded 5' primer, a second PCR was run for roughly 6 to 11 cycles. TCRdb ran MiXCR on the 5' RACE reads and lists one entry per CDR3 protein. The repertoire includes roughly 700,000 distinct CDR3 sequences, over 45% of them detected once, and around a third sits in the top ten. Sequenced sample: blood. These TCRs come from an older woman in good health.

The chain recombines TRBV5-1 with TRBJ2-5; D is perhaps TRBD1 or TRBD2 (5 bases each). The ends were cut back, 3 bases at V and 0 bases at J, with 12 bases in the middle. CDR1 is SGHRS and CDR2 is YFSETQ in the germline V gene. This CDR3 contains 15 residues. CDR3 bases: TGCGCCAGCAGCTGGGGACGGGGTAACCAAGAGACCCAGTACTTC. Residues: CASSWGRGNQETQYF.

This chain uses TRBV28 with TRBJ2-5, with D perhaps TRBD1 (6 bases). Trimming took 3 bases from V and 5 from J, leaving 13 bases between them. This CDR3 contains 14 residues. Germline CDR1 is MDHEN and CDR2 is SYDVKM. The CDR3, as DNA: TGTGCCAGCAGTTTGCAGGGGCTCGTGGAGACCCAGTACTTC. Its translation: CASSLQGLVETQYF.

The V gene is TRBV28, the J gene TRBJ2-5; maybe TRBD2 (5 bases). V was cut by 4 bases and J by 5 bases, with 14 bases left in between. The CDR3 consists of 14 residues. CDR1 is MDHEN and CDR2 is SYDVKM in the germline V gene. CDR3 DNA: TGTGCCAGCAGTTCCAGCGGAGGAGAGGAGACCCAGTACTTC. It specifies CASSSSGGEETQYF.

This clonotype was found a few times. The chain has TRBV7-2 and TRBJ2-7; D is perhaps TRBD1 or TRBD2 (5 bases each). V was pared by 5 bases and J by 0 bases, with 17 bases between. The CDR3 spans 16 residues. Germline V CDR1 and CDR2: SGHTA, FQGNSA. The CDR3, as DNA: TGTGCCAGCAGCCCTAGTGGGGGAACCCACTCCTACGAGCAGTACTTC. It codes for CASSPSGGTHSYEQYF.

The sample holds many counts of this clonotype. A read error may produce the germline difference seen at one junction end. The chain employs TRBV5-1 and TRBJ2-5; no clear D gene. The CDR3 is 13 residues long. Germline CDR1 reads SGHRS; CDR2 reads YFSETQ. The CDR3 sequence: CASSLQGRETQYF. CDR3 coding DNA: TGTGCCAGCAGTTTGCAAGGGCGGGAGACCCAGTACTTC. The full variable domain, rest sourced from reference TRBV5-1 and TRBJ2-5, is KAGVTQTPRYLIKTRGQQVTLSCSPISGHRSVSWYQQTPGQGLQFLFEYFSETQRNKGNFPGRFSGRQFSNSRSEMNVSTLELGDSALYLCASSLQGRETQYFGPGTRLLVL.

The chain has TRBV7-2 and TRBJ2-1; no definite D call. Per germline, CDR1 SGHTA and CDR2 FQGNSA. The CDR3 covers 14 residues. Trimming stripped 0 bases from V and 0 bases from J, with 3 bases between. The CDR3 DNA reads as TGTGCCAGCAGCTTAGCCCTCTCCTACAATGAGCAGTTCTTC. Amino acid sequence: CASSLALSYNEQFF. Complete variable domain (other parts from reference TRBV7-2 and TRBJ2-1): GAGVSQSPSNKVTEKGKDVELRCDPISGHTALYWYRQSLGQGLEFLIYFQGNSAPDKSGLPSDRFSAERTGGSVSTLTIQRTQQEDSAVYLCASSLALSYNEQFFGPGTRLTVL.

V is TRBV7-9 and J is TRBJ1-6, with 8 bases lining up with TRBD1. The CDR3 contains 17 residues. Germline V gene sequence: CDR1 SEHNR, CDR2 FQNEAQ (reference sequence). The J segment lost 9 bases and the V segment lost 5 bases, leaving 15 bases of the junction unmatched. CDR3 loop: CASSPVSGTGLSSPLHF. CDR3 nucleotides: TGTGCCAGCAGCCCCGTGAGCGGGACAGGCCTATCTTCACCCCTCCACTTT.

The rearrangement links TRBV5-1 to TRBJ2-5; tentatively, D is TRBD1 (6 bases). Germline V gene lookup returns CDR1 SGHRS and CDR2 YFSETQ. The length of the CDR3 is 14 residues. Trimming left V 1 base short and J 3 bases short, with 10 bases between. The CDR3 is CASSLTGPEETQYF. CDR3 DNA sequence: TGCGCCAGCAGCTTGACAGGGCCAGAAGAGACCCAGTACTTC.

This clonotype was seen repeatedly, ten times or more. V gene TRBV7-2 combines with J gene TRBJ1-2, with D maybe TRBD1 (6 bases). This CDR3 region has 13 residues. CDR1 SGHTA and CDR2 FQGNSA come from the germline V gene. With 5 bases removed from V and 3 bases from J, the gap between germline ends came to 10 bases. The CDR3 region is CASSLGGDYGYTF. As DNA, the CDR3 is TGTGCCAGCAGCCTAGGGGGGGACTATGGCTACACCTTC.

The J gene is TRBJ2-5, the V gene TRBV7-9, with TRBD1 as a possible D gene (5 bases). The V gene lost 5 bases and the J gene lost 5 bases, with 12 bases spanning the gap. The CDR3 is 13 amino acids. The germline gives CDR1 SEHNR, CDR2 FQNEAQ (reference sequence). CDR3: CASSGRGYETQYF. The CDR3 bases are TGTGCCAGCAGCGGAAGGGGCTATGAGACCCAGTACTTC.

V and J are TRBV5-6 and TRBJ2-1, with D perhaps matching TRBD1 (6 bases). CDR1 and CDR2 (germline): SGHDT, YYEEEE. Deletions cut 4 bases from V and 9 bases from J, with 17 bases between. The length of the CDR3 is 14 residues. For the CDR3, the DNA is TGTGCCAGCAGCCGGGACCTCAGGGGTGGTGAGCAGTTCTTC. It is translated as CASSRDLRGGEQFF.

The chain uses TRBV4-3 and TRBJ2-1; D perhaps matches TRBD1 (5 bases). CDR3 size: 17 residues. V was shortened by 0 bases and J by 9 bases, with 21 bases between the two germline ends. Germline V CDR1 and CDR2: LGHNA, YSLEER. CDR3: CASSQEDNQIRGGEQFF. The CDR3, as DNA: TGCGCCAGCAGCCAAGAGGACAACCAGATTAGGGGCGGTGAGCAGTTCTTC.

The chain carries TRBV20-1 and TRBJ2-1; the D gene is possibly TRBD2 (5 bases). This CDR3 has 14 amino acids. V dropped 5 bases and J dropped 5 bases, with 16 bases sitting between them. CDR1 and CDR2 (germline): DFQATT, SNEGSKA (reference sequence). The CDR3 DNA sequence: TGCAGTGCTCCTTGGGCGGGCTTCAACAATGAGCAGTTCTTC. Translation gives CSAPWAGFNNEQFF.

This chain connects TRBV10-3 to TRBJ2-1; 7 nucleotides agree with TRBD1. The germline V gene encodes CDR1 ENHRY and CDR2 SYGVKD. This CDR3 is 16 amino acids long. After removal of 4 bases from V and 7 bases from J, the junction contained 13 bases not matched to a gene. The CDR3 DNA follows: TGTGCCATCAGTGGAATCGACAGGGACCCCTTGAATGAGCAGTTCTTC. Protein product: CAISGIDRDPLNEQFF.

This clonotype has only a few counts. This chain links TRBV7-9 with TRBJ1-2; no definite D call. This CDR3 region has 14 residues. The V end lost 5 bases, the J end lost 2 bases, and 12 bases lay between the germline ends. The germline V gene has CDR1 SEHNR and CDR2 FQNEAQ (reference sequence). The CDR3 loop is CASSPVVRNYGYTF. The CDR3 DNA sequence: TGTGCCAGCAGCCCCGTCGTCAGGAACTATGGCTACACCTTC. Drawing the rest from reference TRBV7-9 and TRBJ1-2, the complete variable domain is DTGVSQNPRHKITKRGQNVTFRCDPISEHNRLYWYRQTLGQGPEFLTYFQNEAQLEKSRLLSDRFSAERPKGSFSTLEIQRTEQGDSAMYLCASSPVVRNYGYTFGSGTRLTVV.

This clonotype was found once. The chain combines TRBV20-1 with TRBJ2-3, with 7 bases that match TRBD1. Germline values: CDR1 DFQATT, CDR2 SNEGSKA (reference sequence). Trimming took 3 bases from V and 5 from J; bases not matched to a gene: 8. The CDR3 has 14 residues. The CDR3 DNA reads TGCAGTGCTAGTATCTCCGGGACAGTAGATACGCAGTATTTT. It yields the protein CSASISGTVDTQYF.

Concerning this clonotype: The conserved final phenylalanine or tryptophan is absent from the CDR3, which likely points to a read error. The rearrangement joins TRBV6-2 or TRBV6-3 to TRBJ1-2; D ambiguous. Per germline, CDR1 MNHEY and CDR2 SVGEGT. V lost 5 bases to trimming and J lost 8 bases, with 15 bases between them. The CDR3 is 13 residues long. The CDR3 spells CASSDFYGEGYTL. In nucleotides, the CDR3 is TGTGCCAGCAGTGACTTTTACGGGGAAGGCTACACCTTG.